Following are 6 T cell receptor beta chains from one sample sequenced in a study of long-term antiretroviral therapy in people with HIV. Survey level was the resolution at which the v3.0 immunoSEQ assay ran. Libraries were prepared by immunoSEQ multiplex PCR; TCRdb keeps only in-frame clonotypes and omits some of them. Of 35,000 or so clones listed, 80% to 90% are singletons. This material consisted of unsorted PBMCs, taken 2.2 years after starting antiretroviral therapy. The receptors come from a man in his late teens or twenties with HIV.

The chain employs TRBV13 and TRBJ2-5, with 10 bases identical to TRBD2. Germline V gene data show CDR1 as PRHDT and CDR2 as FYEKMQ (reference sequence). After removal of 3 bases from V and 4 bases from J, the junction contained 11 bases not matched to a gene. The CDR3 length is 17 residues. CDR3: CASSLALAGESRETQYF. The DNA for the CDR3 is TGTGCCAGCAGCTTGGCCCTAGCGGGAGAAAGTCGAGAGACCCAGTACTTC.

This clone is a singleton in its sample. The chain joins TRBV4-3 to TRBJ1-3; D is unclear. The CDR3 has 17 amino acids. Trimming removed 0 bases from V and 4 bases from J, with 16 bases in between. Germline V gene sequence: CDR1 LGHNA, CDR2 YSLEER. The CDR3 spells CASSQDTRLYGGNTIYF. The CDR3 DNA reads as TGCGCCAGCAGCCAAGATACGCGTCTGTACGGGGGAAACACCATATATTTT.

CDR3 coding DNA: TGTGCCAGCGGGACAGGGACCATCAACTATGGCTACACCTTC. Translated: CASGTGTINYGYTF. The V and J genes are TRBV6-5 and TRBJ1-2; 9 bases fit TRBD1. The germline V gene has CDR1 MNHEY and CDR2 SVGAGI. V was pared by 8 bases and J by 2 bases, with 6 bases of the junction left unmatched. The CDR3 has 14 residues.

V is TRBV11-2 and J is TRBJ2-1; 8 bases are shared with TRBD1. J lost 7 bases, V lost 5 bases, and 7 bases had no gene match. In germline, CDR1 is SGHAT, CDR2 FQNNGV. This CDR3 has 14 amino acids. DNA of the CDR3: TGTGCCAGCAGCCCCTGGACAGGGAGTAATGAGCAGTTCTTC. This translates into CASSPWTGSNEQFF.

The CDR3 is CASSLDRDHYEQYF. CDR3 coding DNA: TGCGCCAGCAGCCTGGACAGGGATCATTACGAGCAGTACTTC. This chain joins TRBV5-1 and TRBJ2-7; 8 bases map to TRBD1. The CDR3 totals 14 residues. The V gene end was trimmed by 4 bases and the J gene end by 4 bases; junction bases not matched to a gene: 7. Germline V gene lookup returns CDR1 SGHRS and CDR2 YFSETQ.

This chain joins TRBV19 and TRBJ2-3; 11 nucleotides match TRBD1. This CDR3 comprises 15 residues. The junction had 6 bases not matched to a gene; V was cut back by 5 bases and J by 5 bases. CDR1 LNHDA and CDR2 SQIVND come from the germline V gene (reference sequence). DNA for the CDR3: TGTGCCAGTAGTGCGGACAGGGGGCGAGGAGATACGCAGTATTTT. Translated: CASSADRGRGDTQYF.